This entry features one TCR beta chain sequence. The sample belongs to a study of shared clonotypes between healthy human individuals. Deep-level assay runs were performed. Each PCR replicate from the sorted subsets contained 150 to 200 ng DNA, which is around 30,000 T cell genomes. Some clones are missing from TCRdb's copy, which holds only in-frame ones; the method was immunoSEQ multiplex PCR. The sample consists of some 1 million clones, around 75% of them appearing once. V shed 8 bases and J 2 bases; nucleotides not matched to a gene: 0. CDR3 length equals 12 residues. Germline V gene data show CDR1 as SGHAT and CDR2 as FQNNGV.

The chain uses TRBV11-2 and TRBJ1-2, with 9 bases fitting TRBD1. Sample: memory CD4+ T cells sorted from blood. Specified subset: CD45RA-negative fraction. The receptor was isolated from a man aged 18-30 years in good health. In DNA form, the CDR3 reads TGTGCCAGCGGGACAGGGAACTATGGCTACACCTTC. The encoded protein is CASGTGNYGYTF.